This T cell receptor beta chain is from a study of cytomegalovirus exposure and HLA in healthy donors. To note about this clone: Its target is not known.

In the PCR, 60 Vbeta and 13 Jbeta primers were used. Data came from immunoSEQ multiplex PCR; TCRdb stores just in-frame clones and leaves some out. The sample includes 150,000 to 200,000 clones, roughly 74% of them seen just once. The length of the CDR3 is 16 residues. Germline-derived CDR1 and CDR2 are MDHEN and SYDVKM. V was clipped by 4 bases and J by 5 bases, with 18 bases between them. Study-wide results and limits: Analysis was carried out at a later point, and it linked a missense DCLRE1C variant to TCR beta V- and J-gene trimming.

This receptor was identified in a middle-aged woman in good health and CMV-seropositive. This rearrangement joins TRBV28 to TRBJ2-1; a weak D match, TRBD1 (6 bases). Sample: PBMCs. In DNA, the CDR3 is TGTGCCAGCAGTTCCTCCCGACAGGTTAGTCACAATGAGCAGTTCTTC. Protein sequence: CASSSSRQVSHNEQFF.